What follows are 7 T cell receptor beta chains derived from one specimen sequenced in a study of blood T cell repertoires in COVID-19. The table came from immunoSEQ multiplex PCR; TCRdb's copy has only in-frame clones and leaves some out. The sample holds roughly 70,000 clones, less than 75% seen once. The sequenced sample was peripheral blood. These receptors all come from a man aged 55 to 70 with acute or convalescent COVID-19.

The chain couples TRBV18 to TRBJ2-2, with TRBD2 matching over 12 bases. Germline V gene sequence: CDR1 KGHSH, CDR2 LQKENI. The ends lost 5 bases at V and 4 bases at J; junction bases unmatched: 11. The CDR3 extends over 18 amino acids. CDR3 sequence: CASSSSTSGGSGTGELFF. The DNA for the CDR3 is TGTGCCAGCTCATCCTCGACTAGCGGGGGCTCGGGCACCGGGGAGCTGTTTTTT.

This clone was seen more than once but under ten times. The chain has TRBV5-6 and TRBJ1-6; 8 positions agree with TRBD1. The ends lost 4 bases at V and 4 bases at J; junction bases unmatched: 4. The CDR3 length is 15 residues. Looked up from germline, CDR1 is SGHDT and CDR2 is YYEEEE. CDR3 residues: CASSPTGDYNSPLHF. CDR3 bases: TGTGCCAGCAGCCCGACAGGGGATTATAATTCACCCCTCCACTTT.

This chain joins TRBV3-1 (or the pseudogene TRBV3-2) and TRBJ2-1; 8 bases map to TRBD1. This CDR3 comprises 17 residues. Losses at the gene ends were 4 bases for V and 4 bases for J; bases not matched to a gene: 12. Looked up from germline, CDR1 is LGHDT and CDR2 is YNNKEL (reference sequence). CDR3 in amino acids: CASSRPARGQGYNEQFF. CDR3 nucleotides: TGTGCCAGCAGCCGCCCAGCTCGAGGACAGGGTTACAATGAGCAGTTCTTC.

This clone has only a few counts. CDR3 DNA: TGCGCCAGCAGCTCCAGGGGAGATACGCAGTATTTT. Translation: CASSSRGDTQYF. The chain links TRBV5-1 to TRBJ2-3; D is possibly TRBD1 (6 bases). CDR1 is SGHRS and CDR2 is YFSETQ in the germline V gene. Trimming pared 3 bases from V and 5 bases from J, leaving 7 bases between. The CDR3 loop spans 12 amino acids.

In its sample, this clone was seen a few times. V is TRBV2 and J is TRBJ1-2; tentatively, D is TRBD1 (5 bases). Deletions cut 4 bases from V and 3 bases from J, with 9 bases between. Germline values: CDR1 SNHLY, CDR2 FYNNEI. The CDR3 loop spans 13 amino acids. In DNA form, the CDR3 reads TGTGCCAGCAGTGTAGAGACAGACTATGGCTACACCTTC. Residues: CASSVETDYGYTF.

The chain has TRBV14 and TRBJ2-5; no clear D. CDR3 size: 17 residues. Trimming stripped 1 base from V and 3 bases from J, with 18 bases between. Germline V gene data show CDR1 as SGHDN and CDR2 as FVKESK. The CDR3 coding sequence is TGTGCCAGCAGCCAAGTAAGTCGGAGACTTCTCGAAGAGACCCAGTACTTC. It codes for CASSQVSRRLLEETQYF.

The chain joins TRBV5-1 to TRBJ2-1; TRBD2 matches at 9 bases. The trim removed 6 bases at V and 5 bases at J, leaving 9 bases unmatched. This CDR3 has 15 residues. Per the germline V gene, CDR1 is SGHRS and CDR2 is YFSETQ. The CDR3 sequence: CASKGGLAGNNEQFF. The CDR3 DNA reads as TGCGCCAGCAAAGGGGGGCTAGCGGGGAACAATGAGCAGTTCTTC. Looking up the rest from reference TRBV5-1 and TRBJ2-1 gives the full variable domain: KAGVTQTPRYLIKTRGQQVTLSCSPISGHRSVSWYQQTPGQGLQFLFEYFSETQRNKGNFPGRFSGRQFSNSRSEMNVSTLELGDSALYLCASKGGLAGNNEQFFGPGTRLTVL.